This T cell receptor beta chain is drawn from a study of cytomegalovirus exposure and HLA in healthy donors. Looked up from germline, CDR1 is MDHEN and CDR2 is SYDVKM. Deletions cut 8 bases from V and 3 bases from J, with 17 bases between. The CDR3 has 14 amino acids. Profiled with immunoSEQ multiplex PCR; TCRdb holds only in-frame clones, not every one. The data hold about 150,000 clones, with roughly nine tenths observed a single time. The clonotype comes from a woman aged 18-29 years in good health and CMV-seropositive. Sequencing was done on a sample of PBMCs. J is TRBJ2-7 and V is TRBV28; tentatively, D is TRBD1 (5 bases). The CDR3 here is CASGPIVGHYEQYF. The CDR3 nucleotides read TGTGCCAGCGGCCCTATTGTAGGACACTACGAGCAGTACTTC.